These 22 T cell receptor beta chains originate from one sample sequenced in a study of STAT5B mutations in CD4+ large granular lymphocyte leukemia (dated by TCRdb to the early 2020s). Receptor amplification or capture employed the immunoSEQ multiplex PCR assay. TCRdb's version of the immuneACCESS table is confined to in-frame rearrangements and falls short of the full clone set. An unresolved V gene accounts for under half of the shortfall where checked; the remainder is of unknown origin. Across this sample there are over 950 clones, with around three quarters seen only once. The ten largest make up roughly 75% of the sample. Input material: PBMCs. The receptors here all came from a man in his sixties with CD4+ T-cell large granular lymphocyte leukemia.

This chain joins TRBV9 and TRBJ1-2; D is unclear. V was cut by 0 bases and J by 6 bases, with 9 bases left in between. CDR3 size: 13 residues. The germline V gene has CDR1 SGDLS and CDR2 YYNGEE. The CDR3 region is CASSVAVGDGYTF. For the CDR3, the DNA is TGTGCCAGCAGCGTAGCTGTAGGTGATGGCTACACCTTC.

The chain joins TRBV28 to TRBJ2-7; D may be TRBD1 or TRBD2 (5 bases each). The CDR3 spans 15 residues. Germline CDR1 is MDHEN and CDR2 is SYDVKM. The germline V and J ends were trimmed by 3 bases and 7 bases, with 19 bases remaining between them. CDR3 protein: CASSFGSGTPEEQYF. The CDR3 DNA reads TGTGCCAGCAGTTTCGGGTCCGGGACCCCGGAGGAGCAGTACTTC.

This clone is classed as medium-sized. The genes are TRBV27 and TRBJ1-4; D is undetermined. This CDR3 comprises 14 residues. V lost 8 bases and J lost 7, with 17 bases in between. Germline V gene sequence: CDR1 MNHEY, CDR2 SMNVEV (reference sequence). In DNA form, the CDR3 reads TGTGCCAGCTCGGCCGGGCAATGGGCTGAAAAACTGTTTTTT. This encodes CASSAGQWAEKLFF.

The rearrangement uses TRBV6-5 and TRBJ2-1, with TRBD1 matching 10 bases. The CDR3 consists of 14 residues. J gave up 9 bases and V 2 bases, and 4 bases lay outside the gene matches. Germline lookup yields CDR1 MNHEY and CDR2 SVGAGI. Here the CDR3 reads CASSYPGQGSEQFF. In DNA, the CDR3 is TGTGCCAGCAGTTACCCGGGACAGGGGTCTGAGCAGTTCTTC.

V usage is TRBV7-9 and J usage is TRBJ2-1; D possibly matches TRBD1 or TRBD2 (5 bases each). The CDR3 has 19 residues. The ends were cut back, 3 bases at V and 0 bases at J, with 21 bases in the middle. Germline V CDR1 and CDR2: SEHNR, FQNEAQ (reference sequence). The CDR3 loop is CASSFSPGRNPNSYNEQFF. Here the CDR3 DNA reads TGTGCCAGCAGCTTTAGCCCAGGGAGAAATCCCAACTCCTACAATGAGCAGTTCTTC.

The chain has TRBV6-5 and TRBJ2-3, with unresolved D. Germline-derived CDR1 and CDR2 are MNHEY and SVGAGI. This CDR3 region has 16 residues. The V end lost 2 bases, the J end lost 3 bases, and 15 bases lay between the germline ends. The CDR3 DNA sequence: TGTGCCAGCAGTTACCTCAGGACCGCTGGGACAGATACGCAGTATTTT. It specifies CASSYLRTAGTDTQYF.

This clone showed up just once. The V gene is TRBV4-1, the J gene TRBJ1-2; the match to TRBD1 covers 12 bases. V was clipped by 4 bases and J by 1 base; unmatched bases: 10. CDR3 length: 18 amino acids. Germline CDR1 and CDR2: MGHRA and YSYEKL. DNA of the CDR3: TGCGCCAGCAGCCCGATGGGACAGGGGGCGACTAATAACTATGGCTACACCTTC. Protein sequence: CASSPMGQGATNNYGYTF.

This chain connects TRBV2 to TRBJ2-3; 8 bases agree with TRBD2. Trimming at V came to 4 bases and at J to 0 bases, leaving 3 bases not matched to a gene. CDR1 and CDR2 (germline): SNHLY, FYNNEI. The CDR3 runs to 15 residues. The CDR3 sequence: CASSGGTSSTDTQYF. DNA for the CDR3: TGTGCCAGCAGTGGGGGGACTAGTAGCACAGATACGCAGTATTTT. The complete variable domain, with remaining parts taken from reference TRBV2 and TRBJ2-3, reads EPEVTQTPSHQVTQMGQEVILRCVPISNHLYFYWYRQILGQKVEFLVSFYNNEISEKSEIFDDQFSVERPDGSNFTLKIRSTKLEDSAMYFCASSGGTSSTDTQYFGPGTRLTVL.

The rearrangement links TRBV11-2 to TRBJ2-2; either TRBD1 or TRBD2 may fit D (5 bases each). The CDR3 runs 15 residues. Trimming stripped 11 bases from V and 3 bases from J, with 19 bases between. Germline loops: CDR1 SGHAT, CDR2 FQNNGV. In DNA, the CDR3 is TGTGCCTGTCTAAGTTTGGGACCGTACACCGGGGAGCTGTTTTTT. Its protein is CACLSLGPYTGELFF.

The chain links TRBV7-2 to TRBJ1-2; no clear D. Germline CDR1 reads SGHTA; CDR2 reads FQGNSA. CDR3 length equals 12 residues. The V gene lost 3 bases and the J gene lost 8 bases, with 10 bases spanning the gap. CDR3 protein: CASSFAGGGYTF. The CDR3 DNA sequence: TGTGCCAGCAGCTTCGCTGGAGGCGGCTACACCTTC.

The genes are TRBV4-3 and TRBJ1-1; D might be TRBD1 (5 bases). This CDR3 is 16 amino acids long. Germline values: CDR1 LGHNA, CDR2 YSLEER. Trimming shortened V by 1 base and J by 3 bases, and 15 bases separated the two germline ends. The CDR3 region has the DNA TGCGCCAGCAGCCAAGGGATCGACCGGGGGGACACTGAAGCTTTCTTT. As protein: CASSQGIDRGDTEAFF.

The chain couples TRBV4-3 to TRBJ2-1; D is unresolved. Germline V gene data show CDR1 as LGHNA and CDR2 as YSLEER. The V gene lost 5 bases and the J gene lost 5 bases, with 13 bases spanning the gap. The CDR3 extends over 14 amino acids. The CDR3 nucleotides are TGCGCCAGCAGCAAAACGACTCCGGACAATGAGCAGTTCTTC. The encoded protein is CASSKTTPDNEQFF.

There are a few counts of this clone. V usage is TRBV4-3 and J usage is TRBJ1-2; D perhaps matches TRBD1 (5 bases). Trimming stripped 4 bases from V and 4 bases from J, with 10 bases between. Germline V CDR1 and CDR2: LGHNA, YSLEER. The CDR3 runs to 13 residues. CDR3 sequence reads: CASSPGEGYGYTF. The CDR3 DNA sequence: TGCGCCAGCAGCCCGGGGGAGGGCTATGGCTACACCTTC.

The chain recombines TRBV6-5 with TRBJ1-2; 12 bases are a match to TRBD1. The junction had 8 bases not matched to a gene; V was cut back by 4 bases and J by 8 bases. CDR1 and CDR2 (germline): MNHEY, SVGAGI. The CDR3 runs 15 residues. The CDR3 bases are TGTGCCAGCAGTTTCGGGACAGGGGGCTTCGGAGGCTACACCTTC. This gives the protein CASSFGTGGFGGYTF.

This sequence joins TRBV6-5 and TRBJ2-7, with D maybe TRBD2 (5 bases). CDR1 is MNHEY, CDR2 SVGAGI, per germline. V was trimmed by 5 bases and J by 3 bases, leaving 14 bases between them. The CDR3 loop spans 14 amino acids. The CDR3 DNA is TGTGCCAGCAGTGCTCGGGATAGGCTCTACGAGCAGTACTTC. Amino acids: CASSARDRLYEQYF.

The chain has TRBV7-2 and TRBJ1-6; 11 nucleotides align to TRBD1. This CDR3 spans 16 amino acids. Germline assignment: CDR1 SGHTA and CDR2 FQGNSA. Trimming at V came to 5 bases and at J to 7 bases, leaving 7 bases not matched to a gene. CDR3 residues: CASSPLGQGANSPLHF. The CDR3 coding sequence is TGTGCCAGCAGCCCCCTAGGACAGGGGGCAAATTCACCCCTCCACTTT.

The chain uses TRBV6-5 and TRBJ1-1, with D possibly TRBD1 on 6 matching bases. The CDR3 is 15 residues long. Looked up from germline, CDR1 is MNHEY and CDR2 is SVGAGI. Trimming cost V 5 bases and J 0 bases, with 13 bases left between them. Here the CDR3 DNA reads TGTGCCAGCAGTGGGGACATTGGGTTGAACACTGAAGCTTTCTTT. Its protein product is CASSGDIGLNTEAFF.

The chain recombines TRBV5-1 with TRBJ2-3, with D possibly matching TRBD2 (6 bases). The CDR3 sequence is 18 residues long. Germline V gene lookup returns CDR1 SGHRS and CDR2 YFSETQ. Trimming shortened V by 0 bases and J by 1 base, and 18 bases separated the two germline ends. The CDR3 DNA sequence: TGCGCCAGCAGCTTGGGTGACTCCCGGGGGACCCGCACAGATACGCAGTATTTT. This sequence encodes CASSLGDSRGTRTDTQYF. Together with reference TRBV5-1 and TRBJ2-3, the CDR3 gives the full variable domain: KAGVTQTPRYLIKTRGQQVTLSCSPISGHRSVSWYQQTPGQGLQFLFEYFSETQRNKGNFPGRFSGRQFSNSRSEMNVSTLELGDSALYLCASSLGDSRGTRTDTQYFGPGTRLTVL.

This clone was observed a few times. The chain couples TRBV28 to TRBJ2-7, with a tentative D call TRBD1 (5 bases). Germline lookup yields CDR1 MDHEN and CDR2 SYDVKM. The ends were cut back, 3 bases at V and 8 bases at J, with 11 bases in the middle. The length of the CDR3 is 12 residues. In DNA form, the CDR3 reads TGTGCCAGCAGTTTGGAAGGGGATAAGCAGTACTTC. The encoded protein is CASSLEGDKQYF.

This clone was counted a few times. The chain recombines TRBV5-1 with TRBJ2-7; the match to TRBD2 covers 7 bases. Trimming took 0 bases from V and 4 from J; bases not matched to a gene: 1. This CDR3 is 13 amino acids long. Germline V gives CDR1 SGHRS, CDR2 YFSETQ. As DNA, the CDR3 is TGCGCCAGCAGCTTGGGGGGGGGGTACGAGCAGTACTTC. Amino acids: CASSLGGGYEQYF.

The rearrangement joins TRBV4-2 to TRBJ2-1; a weak D match, TRBD2 (6 bases). Germline CDR1 and CDR2: LGHNA and YNFKEQ. V lost 5 bases and J 5 bases, leaving 10 bases between the germline ends. This CDR3 is 13 amino acids long. The CDR3 nucleotides are TGTGCCAGCAGCTTGGGACTTAACAATGAGCAGTTCTTC. It translates to CASSLGLNNEQFF.

The genes are TRBV2 and TRBJ2-5, with D perhaps matching TRBD1 (5 bases). Trimming shortened V by 5 bases and J by 1 base, and 8 bases separated the two germline ends. The CDR3 runs 13 residues. The germline gives CDR1 SNHLY, CDR2 FYNNEI. The CDR3 region is CASSYDSQETQYF. CDR3 bases: TGTGCCAGCAGTTATGACAGCCAAGAGACCCAGTACTTC.